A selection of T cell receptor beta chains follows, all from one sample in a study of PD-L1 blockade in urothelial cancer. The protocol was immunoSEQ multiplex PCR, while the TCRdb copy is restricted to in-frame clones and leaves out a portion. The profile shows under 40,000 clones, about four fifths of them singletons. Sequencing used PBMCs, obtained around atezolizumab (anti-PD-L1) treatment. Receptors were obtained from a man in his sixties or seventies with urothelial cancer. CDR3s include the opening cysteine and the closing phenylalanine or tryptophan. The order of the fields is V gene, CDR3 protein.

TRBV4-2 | CASSQARNQPQHF
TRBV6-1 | CASGGGPYEQYF
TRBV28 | CASSGAFDQGGAQITYEQYF
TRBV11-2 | CASSTGPTTGMTGELFF
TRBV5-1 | CASSPGQGMNNEQFF
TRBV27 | CASRWTGGSYIQYF
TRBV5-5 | CASSLGAATEAFF
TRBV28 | CVSGGLARNTEAFF
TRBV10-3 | CAITPGTEETQYF
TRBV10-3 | CAISERGTGALNTEAFF
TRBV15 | CATLAGYSTDTQYF
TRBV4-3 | CASSLQLGPDYGYTF
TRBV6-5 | CASSDIRVGYTF
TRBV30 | CAWSVRGGSASQHF
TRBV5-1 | CASSTNRVGANVLTF
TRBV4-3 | CASSQAPRGGQVYNSPLHF
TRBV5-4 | CASRQGGKAFF
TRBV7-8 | CASSFSNGPGFF
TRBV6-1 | CASRVDSLEKLFF
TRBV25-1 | CASSSRTGNSNQPQHF
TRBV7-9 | CASSLILGGGYTF
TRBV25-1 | CASSYFREQYF
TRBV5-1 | CASSLGVGLGDTQYF
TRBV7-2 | CASSPTSYEQYF
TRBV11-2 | CASSLRTGRGRGQPQHF
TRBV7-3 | CASSSRDISQGGYTF
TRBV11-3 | CASSLGVEGELFF
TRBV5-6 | CASGGQGPGTQYF
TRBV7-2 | CASSFQGAGGPHEQFF
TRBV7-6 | CASRPTLGQGSSYEQYF
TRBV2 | CASSEAEAGEIISYEQYF
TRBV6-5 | CASSYLAGRGGETQYF
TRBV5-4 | CASSSFSYEQYF
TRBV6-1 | CASRPDRVSTDTQYF
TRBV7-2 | CASSLTHSSGADNYEQYF
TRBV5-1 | CASSLAVTGGGDTQYF
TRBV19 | CASSASTSFGGELFF
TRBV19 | CASSTRTANTEAFF
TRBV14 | CASSPLGNTIYF
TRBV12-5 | CASGLLPGVETQYF
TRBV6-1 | CATKWGGASSYEQYF
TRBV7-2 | CASSLAPGVYNEQFF
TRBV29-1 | CSVGPRARYEQYF
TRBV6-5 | CASGPTATDTQYF
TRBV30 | CAWSGWQGGGQPQHF
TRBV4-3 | CASSQGSGQETQYF
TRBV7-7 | CASSPRQGPSYEQYF
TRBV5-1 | CASSLGQTQETQYF
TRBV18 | CASSLEVSGANVLTF
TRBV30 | CAWSIPGGAAGNTIYF
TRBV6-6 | CASSYSASGSRETQYF
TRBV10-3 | CAISESGGYKQPQHF
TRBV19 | CASSSKGRIDEQFF